This section outlines one T cell receptor (beta chain) sequence together with its context. Data came from immunoSEQ multiplex PCR; TCRdb stores just in-frame clones and leaves some out. This sample has 230,000 or so clones, with 70% to 90% found just once. Trimming took 1 base from V and 4 from J, leaving 4 bases between them. CDR3 length: 12 amino acids. Germline CDR1 LNHDA, CDR2 SQIVND (reference sequence). Ages ranged from 18 to 89 years, with residence in 20 to 30 US areas. The entry originates in a study of blood T cell repertoires in COVID-19. About the research overall: Nucleic acid was either cDNA or gDNA, and it came from T cells, B-cell-depleted T cells, or PBMCs.

The sequence derives from a woman aged 50 to 65 who had been exposed to COVID-19. The sample was PBMCs or T cells enriched from blood (not recorded which). The chain couples TRBV19 to TRBJ1-1; D unresolved. The CDR3 loop reads CASSIGLTEAFF. CDR3 DNA sequence: TGTGCCAGTAGTATAGGTCTCACTGAAGCTTTCTTT.